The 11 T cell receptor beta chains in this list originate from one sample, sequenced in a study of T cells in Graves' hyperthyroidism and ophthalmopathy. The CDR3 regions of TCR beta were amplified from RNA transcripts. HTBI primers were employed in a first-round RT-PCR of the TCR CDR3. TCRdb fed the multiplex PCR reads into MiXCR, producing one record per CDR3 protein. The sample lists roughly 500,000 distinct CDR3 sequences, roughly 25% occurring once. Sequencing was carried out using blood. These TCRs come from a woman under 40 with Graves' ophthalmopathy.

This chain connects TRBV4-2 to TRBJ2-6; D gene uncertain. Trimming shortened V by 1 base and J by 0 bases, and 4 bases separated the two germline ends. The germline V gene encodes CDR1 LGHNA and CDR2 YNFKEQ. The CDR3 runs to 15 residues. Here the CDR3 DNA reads TGTGCCAGCAGCCAAGTCCCCTCTGGGGCCAACGTCCTGACTTTC. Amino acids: CASSQVPSGANVLTF.

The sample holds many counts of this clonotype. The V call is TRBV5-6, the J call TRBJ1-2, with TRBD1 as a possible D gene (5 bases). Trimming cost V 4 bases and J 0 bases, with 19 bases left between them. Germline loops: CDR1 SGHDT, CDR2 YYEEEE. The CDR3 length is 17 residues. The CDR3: CASSGDGVTLANYGYTF. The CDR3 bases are TGTGCCAGCAGCGGGGACGGTGTCACTTTAGCTAACTATGGCTACACCTTC.

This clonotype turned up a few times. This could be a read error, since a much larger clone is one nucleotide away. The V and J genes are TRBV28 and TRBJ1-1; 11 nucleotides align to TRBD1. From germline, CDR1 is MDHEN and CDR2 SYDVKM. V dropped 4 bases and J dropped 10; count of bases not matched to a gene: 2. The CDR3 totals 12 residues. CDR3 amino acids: CASSWTGGRAFF. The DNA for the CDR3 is TGTGCCAGCAGTTGGACAGGGGGCAGAGCTTTCTTT.

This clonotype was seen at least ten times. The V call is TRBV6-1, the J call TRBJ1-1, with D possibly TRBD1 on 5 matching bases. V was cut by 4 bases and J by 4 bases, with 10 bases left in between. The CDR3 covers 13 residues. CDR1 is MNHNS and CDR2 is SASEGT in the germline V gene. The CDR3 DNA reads TGTGCCAGCAGTGGGGGGGATTTCACTGAAGCTTTCTTT. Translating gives CASSGGDFTEAFF.

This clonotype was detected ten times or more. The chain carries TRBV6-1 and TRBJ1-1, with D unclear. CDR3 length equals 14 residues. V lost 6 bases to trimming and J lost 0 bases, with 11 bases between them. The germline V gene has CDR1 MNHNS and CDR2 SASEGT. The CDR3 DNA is TGTGCCAGCAGGGTAGCTAGCGTGAACACTGAAGCTTTCTTT. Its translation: CASRVASVNTEAFF.

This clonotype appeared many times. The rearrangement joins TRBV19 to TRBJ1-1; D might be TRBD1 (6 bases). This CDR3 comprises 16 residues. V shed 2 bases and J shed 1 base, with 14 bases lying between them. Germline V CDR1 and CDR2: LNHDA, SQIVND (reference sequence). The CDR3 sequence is CASSIKVTGTNTEAFF. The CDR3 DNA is TGTGCCAGTAGTATAAAGGTGACAGGTACGAACACTGAAGCTTTCTTT.

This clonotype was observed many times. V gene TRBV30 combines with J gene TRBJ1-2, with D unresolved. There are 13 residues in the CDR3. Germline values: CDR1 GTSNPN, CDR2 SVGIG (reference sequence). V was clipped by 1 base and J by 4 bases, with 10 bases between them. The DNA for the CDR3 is TGTGCCTGGAGTGCGGGAGGTGGCTATGGCTACACCTTC. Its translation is CAWSAGGGYGYTF.

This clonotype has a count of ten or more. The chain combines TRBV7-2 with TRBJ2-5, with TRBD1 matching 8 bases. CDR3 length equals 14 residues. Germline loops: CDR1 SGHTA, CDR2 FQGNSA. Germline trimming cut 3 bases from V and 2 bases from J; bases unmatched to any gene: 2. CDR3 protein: CASSFRDRQETQYF. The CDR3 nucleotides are TGTGCCAGCAGCTTCCGGGACAGGCAAGAGACCCAGTACTTC.

CDR3 sequence (DNA): TGTGCCATCAGCTCGGGACTTGACTACGAGCAGTACTTC. Translated, it gives CAISSGLDYEQYF. The rearrangement uses TRBV10-3 and TRBJ2-7; TRBD2 is a possible D gene (6 bases). Trimming shortened V by 6 bases and J by 3 bases, and 12 bases separated the two germline ends. The CDR3 runs 13 residues. Germline CDR1 is ENHRY and CDR2 is SYGVKD.

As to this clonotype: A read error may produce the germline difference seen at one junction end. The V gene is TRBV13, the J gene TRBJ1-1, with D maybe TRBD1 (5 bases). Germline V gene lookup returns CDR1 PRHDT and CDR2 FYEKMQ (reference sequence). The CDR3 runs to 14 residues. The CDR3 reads CACSYLWRGTEAFF. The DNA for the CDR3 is TGTGCCTGCAGCTACCTATGGAGGGGAACTGAAGCTTTCTTC.

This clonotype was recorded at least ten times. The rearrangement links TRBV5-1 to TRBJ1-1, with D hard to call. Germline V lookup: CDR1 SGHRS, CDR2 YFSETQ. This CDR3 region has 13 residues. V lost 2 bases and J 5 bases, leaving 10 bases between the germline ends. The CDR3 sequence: CASSFSAGTEAFF. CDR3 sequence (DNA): TGCGCCAGCAGCTTCTCCGCCGGTACTGAAGCTTTCTTT.